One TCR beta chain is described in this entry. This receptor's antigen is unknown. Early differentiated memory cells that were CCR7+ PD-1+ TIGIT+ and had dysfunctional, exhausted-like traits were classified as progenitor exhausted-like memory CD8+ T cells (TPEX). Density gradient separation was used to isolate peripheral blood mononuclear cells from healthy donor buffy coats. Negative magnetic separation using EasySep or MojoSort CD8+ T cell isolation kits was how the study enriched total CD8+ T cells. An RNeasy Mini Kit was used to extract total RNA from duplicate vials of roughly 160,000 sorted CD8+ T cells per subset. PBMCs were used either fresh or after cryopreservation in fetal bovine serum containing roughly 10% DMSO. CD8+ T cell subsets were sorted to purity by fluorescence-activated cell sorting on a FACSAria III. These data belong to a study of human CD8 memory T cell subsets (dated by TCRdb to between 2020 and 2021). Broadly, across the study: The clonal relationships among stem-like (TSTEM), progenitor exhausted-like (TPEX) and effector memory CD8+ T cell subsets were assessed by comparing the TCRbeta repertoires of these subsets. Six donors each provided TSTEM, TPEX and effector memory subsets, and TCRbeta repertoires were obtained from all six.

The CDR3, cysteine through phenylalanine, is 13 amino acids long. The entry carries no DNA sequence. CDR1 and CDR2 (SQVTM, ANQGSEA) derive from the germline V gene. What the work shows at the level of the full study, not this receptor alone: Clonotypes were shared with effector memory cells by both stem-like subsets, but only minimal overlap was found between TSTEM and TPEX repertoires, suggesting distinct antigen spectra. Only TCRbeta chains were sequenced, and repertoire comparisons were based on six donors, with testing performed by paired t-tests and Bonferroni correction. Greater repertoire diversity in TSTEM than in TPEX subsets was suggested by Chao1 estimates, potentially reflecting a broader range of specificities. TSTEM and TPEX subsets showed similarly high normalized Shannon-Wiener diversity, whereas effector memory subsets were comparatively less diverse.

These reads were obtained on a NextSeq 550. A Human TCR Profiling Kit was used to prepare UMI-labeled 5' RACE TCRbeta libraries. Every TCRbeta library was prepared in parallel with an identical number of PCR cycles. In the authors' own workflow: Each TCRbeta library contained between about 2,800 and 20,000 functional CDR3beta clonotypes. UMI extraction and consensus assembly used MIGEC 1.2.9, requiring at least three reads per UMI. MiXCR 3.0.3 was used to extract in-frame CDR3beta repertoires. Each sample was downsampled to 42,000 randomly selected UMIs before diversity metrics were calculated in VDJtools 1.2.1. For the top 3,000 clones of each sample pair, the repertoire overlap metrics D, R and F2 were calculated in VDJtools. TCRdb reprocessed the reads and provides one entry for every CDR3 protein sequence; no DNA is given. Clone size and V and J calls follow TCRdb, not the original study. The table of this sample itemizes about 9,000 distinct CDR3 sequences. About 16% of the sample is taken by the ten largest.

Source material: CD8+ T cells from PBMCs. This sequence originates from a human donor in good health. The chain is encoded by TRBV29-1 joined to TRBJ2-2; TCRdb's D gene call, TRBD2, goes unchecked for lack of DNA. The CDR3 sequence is CSVNGLATGELFF.